The present entry profiles one T cell receptor (beta chain) with its context. Its antigen is still unknown. A sort by CD45RO/CCR7/CD25/CD127/CD95/CD27 yielded CD4+ naive, central memory, regulatory and stem cell-like memory cells. TCRB transcripts that were expressed got sequenced, as all of the isolated RNA had been reverse transcribed. Clones were read by immunoSEQ multiplex PCR, and TCRdb kept only the in-frame ones, dropping some. This table holds under 850,000 clones, about an eighth found once. The data were taken from a study of beta chain features in type 1 diabetes. Study-wide points: A potential PCR bias toward shorter templates would be equal in patient and control samples. The study left unresolved whether HLA type influences TCRB rearrangement. There was a moderate but significant shortening of TCRB CDR3s in all four CD4+ subsets of Type 1 diabetes patients.

CDR1 SGDLS and CDR2 YYNGEE come from the germline V gene. The CDR3 consists of 14 residues. V lost 6 bases to trimming and J lost 4 bases; unmatched junction nucleotides: 7. The chain combines TRBV9 with TRBJ1-3, with 7 nucleotides matching TRBD1. This receptor was identified in a man younger than 35 with type 1 diabetes. Material for sequencing was naive CD4+ T cells from blood. CDR3 sequence: CASTTGSAGNTIYF. CDR3 nucleotides: TGTGCCAGCACGACAGGGTCGGCGGGAAACACCATATATTTT.